The clone carrying this T cell receptor (beta chain) was counted ten times or more. The antigen is unknown. The sample belongs to a study of T cell repertoires in cytomegalovirus infection. Study in general: The authors used CMV epitopes that were HLA-C-restricted (recently identified) and HLA-B-restricted (well studied). Indications of both CMV infection and matching HLA type were provided by public TCR beta signatures. Study findings and constraints: CMV-specific TCR beta clonotypes restricted by HLA-C were the ones dominating the ex vivo response.

TCRdb reprocessed the reads with MiXCR, giving one entry per CDR3 protein. The table includes just over 450,000 distinct CDR3 sequences, about two fifths detected once. The specimen was cultured PBMCs, collected from culture after CMV antigen stimulation. This receptor was identified in a human donor in good health (CMV status not recorded). Some clones in this sample may be carry-over from other donors' samples.

CDR3 DNA: TGTGCCAGCAGCTGGGACCTCAATCAGCCCCAGCATTTT. Protein: CASSWDLNQPQHF. The chain joins TRBV7-2 to TRBJ1-5; a possible D gene is TRBD1 (5 bases). The CDR3 length is 13 residues. The germline gives CDR1 SGHTA, CDR2 FQGNSA. Trimming removed 4 bases at V and 3 bases at J, with 7 bases between. The whole variable domain, remainder taken from reference TRBV7-2 and TRBJ1-5, is GAGVSQSPSNKVTEKGKDVELRCDPISGHTALYWYRQSLGQGLEFLIYFQGNSAPDKSGLPSDRFSAERTGGSVSTLTIQRTQQEDSAVYLCASSWDLNQPQHFGDGTRLSIL.